This T cell receptor (beta chain) was sequenced in a study of T cell responses to AZD1222 COVID-19 vaccine. Trimming took 6 bases from V and 10 from J; bases not matched to a gene: 12. Germline-derived CDR1 and CDR2 are MGHDK and SYGVNS. This CDR3 has 15 amino acids. Sequencing was performed with immunoSEQ multiplex PCR; in TCRdb, only in-frame clones are kept and a portion is missing. The sample lists around 120,000 clones, 80% to 90% occurring once. The V gene is TRBV25-1, the J gene TRBJ1-6, with 7 bases lining up with TRBD1. The TCR originated in an adult in good health. Sequencing used peripheral blood, obtained on day 0 of AZD1222 vaccination. Here the CDR3 reads CASSDQQGFRSPLHF. The CDR3 nucleotides are TGTGCCAGCAGCGACCAACAGGGGTTTAGGTCACCCCTCCACTTT. The variable domain in full, with the rest retrieved from reference TRBV25-1 and TRBJ1-6, is EADIYQTPRYLVIGTGKKITLECSQTMGHDKMYWYQQDPGMELHLIHYSYGVNSTEKGDLSSESTVSRIRTEHFPLTLESARPSHTSQYLCASSDQQGFRSPLHFGNGTRLTVT.